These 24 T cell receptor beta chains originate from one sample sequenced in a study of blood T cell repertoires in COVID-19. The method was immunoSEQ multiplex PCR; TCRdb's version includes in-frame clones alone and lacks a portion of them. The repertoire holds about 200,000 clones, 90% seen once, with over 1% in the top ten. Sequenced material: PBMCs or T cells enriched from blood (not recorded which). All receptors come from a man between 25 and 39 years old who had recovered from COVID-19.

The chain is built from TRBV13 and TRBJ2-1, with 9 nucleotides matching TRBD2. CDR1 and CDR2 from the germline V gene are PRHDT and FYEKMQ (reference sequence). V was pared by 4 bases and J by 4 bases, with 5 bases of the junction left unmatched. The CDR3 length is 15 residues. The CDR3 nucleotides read TGTGCCAGCAGCTCGGGACTAGCTGGGTACAATGAGCAGTTCTTC. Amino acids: CASSSGLAGYNEQFF.

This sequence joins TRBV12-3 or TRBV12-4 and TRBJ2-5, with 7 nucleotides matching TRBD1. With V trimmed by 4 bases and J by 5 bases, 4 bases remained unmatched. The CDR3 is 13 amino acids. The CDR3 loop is CASSSTGVETQYF. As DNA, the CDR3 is TGTGCCAGCAGTTCCACAGGGGTTGAGACCCAGTACTTC.

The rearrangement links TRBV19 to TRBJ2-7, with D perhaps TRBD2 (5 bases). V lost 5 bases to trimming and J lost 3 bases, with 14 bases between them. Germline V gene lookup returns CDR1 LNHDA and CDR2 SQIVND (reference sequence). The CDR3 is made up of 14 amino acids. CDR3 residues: CASSGRSKDYEQYF. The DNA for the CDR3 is TGTGCCAGTAGTGGGAGAAGTAAGGACTACGAGCAGTACTTC.

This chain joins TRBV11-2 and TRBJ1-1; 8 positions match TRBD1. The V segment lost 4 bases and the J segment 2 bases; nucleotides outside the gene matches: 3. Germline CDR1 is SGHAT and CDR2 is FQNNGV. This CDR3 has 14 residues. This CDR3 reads CASSSQGANTEAFF. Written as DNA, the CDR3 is TGTGCCAGCAGCTCCCAGGGGGCAAACACTGAAGCTTTCTTT.

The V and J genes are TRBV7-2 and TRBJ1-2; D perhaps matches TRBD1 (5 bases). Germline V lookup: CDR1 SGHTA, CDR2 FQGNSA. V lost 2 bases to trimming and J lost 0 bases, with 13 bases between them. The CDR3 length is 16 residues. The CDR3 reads CASSLFGQGTNYGYTF. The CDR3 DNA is TGTGCCAGCAGCTTATTTGGGCAGGGAACTAACTATGGCTACACCTTC.

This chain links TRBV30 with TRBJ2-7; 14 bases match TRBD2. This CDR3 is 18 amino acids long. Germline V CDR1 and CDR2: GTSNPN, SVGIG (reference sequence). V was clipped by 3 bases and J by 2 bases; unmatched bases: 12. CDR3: CAWRDQLGTSGGPYEQYF. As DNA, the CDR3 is TGTGCCTGGAGGGACCAACTCGGGACTAGCGGGGGTCCCTACGAGCAGTACTTC.

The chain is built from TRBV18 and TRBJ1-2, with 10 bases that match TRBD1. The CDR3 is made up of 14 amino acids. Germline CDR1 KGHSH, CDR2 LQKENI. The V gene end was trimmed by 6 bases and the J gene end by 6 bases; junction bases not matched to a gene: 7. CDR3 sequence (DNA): TGTGCCAGCTCGAGACAGGGGGCGAACGATGGCTACACCTTC. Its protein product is CASSRQGANDGYTF.

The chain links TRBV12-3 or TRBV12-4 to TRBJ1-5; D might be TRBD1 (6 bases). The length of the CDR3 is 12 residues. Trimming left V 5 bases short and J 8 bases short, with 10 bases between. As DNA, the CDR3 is TGTGCCAGCAGTATTTCAGGGGAGCCCCAGCATTTT. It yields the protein CASSISGEPQHF.

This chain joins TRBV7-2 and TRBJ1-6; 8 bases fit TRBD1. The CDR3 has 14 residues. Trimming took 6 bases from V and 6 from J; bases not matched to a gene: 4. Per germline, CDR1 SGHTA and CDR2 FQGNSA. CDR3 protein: CASSKQGVNSPLHF. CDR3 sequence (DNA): TGTGCCAGCAGTAAACAGGGGGTTAATTCACCCCTCCACTTT.

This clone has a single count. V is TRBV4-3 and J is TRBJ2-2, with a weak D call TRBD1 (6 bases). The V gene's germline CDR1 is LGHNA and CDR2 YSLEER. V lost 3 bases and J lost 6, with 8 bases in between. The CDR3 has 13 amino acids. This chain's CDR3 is CASSQNRAGELFF. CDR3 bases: TGCGCCAGCAGCCAGAACAGGGCCGGGGAGCTGTTTTTT.

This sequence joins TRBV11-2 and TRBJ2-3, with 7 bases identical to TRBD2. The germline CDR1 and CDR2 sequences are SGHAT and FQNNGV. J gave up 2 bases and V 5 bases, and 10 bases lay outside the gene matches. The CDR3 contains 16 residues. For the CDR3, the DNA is TGTGCCAGCAGCCCCCGGACTAGTTTTCTCACAGATACGCAGTATTTT. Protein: CASSPRTSFLTDTQYF.

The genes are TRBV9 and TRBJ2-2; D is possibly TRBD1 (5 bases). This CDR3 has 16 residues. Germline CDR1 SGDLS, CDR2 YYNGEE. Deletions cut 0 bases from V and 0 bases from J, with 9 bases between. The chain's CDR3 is CASSVDRFTNTGELFF. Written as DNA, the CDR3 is TGTGCCAGCAGCGTAGACAGGTTTACGAACACCGGGGAGCTGTTTTTT.

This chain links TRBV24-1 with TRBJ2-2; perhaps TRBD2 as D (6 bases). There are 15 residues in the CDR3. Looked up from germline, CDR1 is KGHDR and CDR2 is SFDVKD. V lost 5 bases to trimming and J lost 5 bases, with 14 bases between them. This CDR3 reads CATSVDMGGTGELFF. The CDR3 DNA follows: TGTGCCACCAGTGTCGACATGGGGGGAACCGGGGAGCTGTTTTTT.

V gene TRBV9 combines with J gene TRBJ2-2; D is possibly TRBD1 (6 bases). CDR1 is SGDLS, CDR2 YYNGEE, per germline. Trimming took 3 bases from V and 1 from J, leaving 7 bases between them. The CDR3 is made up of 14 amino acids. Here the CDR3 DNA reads TGTGCCAGCAGCGACAGGGTGAACACCGGGGAGCTGTTTTTT. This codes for CASSDRVNTGELFF.

As DNA, the CDR3 is TGTGCCAGCAGCTACGGACTAGCGGGAGTAAATGAGCAGTTCTTC. This codes for CASSYGLAGVNEQFF. V usage is TRBV6-5 and J usage is TRBJ2-1, with 13 bases that match TRBD2. Germline-derived CDR1 and CDR2 are MNHEY and SVGAGI. Trimming took 6 bases from V and 7 from J; bases not matched to a gene: 6. There are 15 residues in the CDR3.

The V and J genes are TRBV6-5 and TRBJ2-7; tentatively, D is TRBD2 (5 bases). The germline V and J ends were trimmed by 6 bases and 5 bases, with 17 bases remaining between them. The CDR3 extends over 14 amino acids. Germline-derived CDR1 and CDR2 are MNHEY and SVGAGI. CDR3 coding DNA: TGTGCCAGCAGCAAGACTCGGGATCGGGACGAGCAGTACTTC. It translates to CASSKTRDRDEQYF.

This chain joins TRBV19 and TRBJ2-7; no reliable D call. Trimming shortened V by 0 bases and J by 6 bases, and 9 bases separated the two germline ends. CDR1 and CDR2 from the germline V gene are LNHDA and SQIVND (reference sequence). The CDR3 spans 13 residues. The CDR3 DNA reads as TGTGCCAGTAGTATAGATGGCTGGGCCGAGCAGTACTTC. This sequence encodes CASSIDGWAEQYF.

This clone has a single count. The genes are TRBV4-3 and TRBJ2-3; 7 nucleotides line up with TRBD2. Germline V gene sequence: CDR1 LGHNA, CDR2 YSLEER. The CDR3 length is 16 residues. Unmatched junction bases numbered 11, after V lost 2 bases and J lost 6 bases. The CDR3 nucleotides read TGCGCCAGCAGCCAAAATCTGCTAGCGGAGACGGATACGCAGTATTTT. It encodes CASSQNLLAETDTQYF.

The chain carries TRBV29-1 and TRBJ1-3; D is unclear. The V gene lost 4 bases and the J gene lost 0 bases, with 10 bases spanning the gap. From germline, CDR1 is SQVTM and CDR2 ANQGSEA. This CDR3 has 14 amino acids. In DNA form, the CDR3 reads TGCAGCGTTGTTGTGGGCGTCTCTGGAAACACCATATATTTT. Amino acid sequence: CSVVVGVSGNTIYF.

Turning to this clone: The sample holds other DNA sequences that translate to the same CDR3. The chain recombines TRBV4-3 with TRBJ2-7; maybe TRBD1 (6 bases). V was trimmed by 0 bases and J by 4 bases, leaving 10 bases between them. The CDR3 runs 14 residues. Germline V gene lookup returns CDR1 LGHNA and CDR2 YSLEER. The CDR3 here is CASSQDRGPYEQYF. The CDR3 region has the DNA TGCGCCAGCAGCCAAGACAGGGGCCCATACGAGCAGTACTTC.

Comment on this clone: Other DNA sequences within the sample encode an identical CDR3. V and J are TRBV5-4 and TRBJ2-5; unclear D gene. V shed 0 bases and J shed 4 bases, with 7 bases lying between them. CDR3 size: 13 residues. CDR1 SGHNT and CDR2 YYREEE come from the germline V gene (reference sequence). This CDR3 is CASSLGLAETQYF. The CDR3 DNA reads TGTGCCAGCAGCTTGGGGCTCGCAGAGACCCAGTACTTC. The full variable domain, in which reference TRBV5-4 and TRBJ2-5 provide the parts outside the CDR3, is ETGVTQSPTHLIKTRGQQVTLRCSSQSGHNTVSWYQQALGQGPQFIFQYYREEENGRGNFPPRFSGLQFPNYSSELNVNALELDDSALYLCASSLGLAETQYFGPGTRLLVL.

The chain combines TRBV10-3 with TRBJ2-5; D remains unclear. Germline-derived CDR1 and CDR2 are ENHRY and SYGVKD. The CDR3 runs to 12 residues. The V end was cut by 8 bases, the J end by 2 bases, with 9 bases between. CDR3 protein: CAIAAHQETQYF. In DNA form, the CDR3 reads TGTGCCATCGCGGCGCATCAAGAGACCCAGTACTTC.

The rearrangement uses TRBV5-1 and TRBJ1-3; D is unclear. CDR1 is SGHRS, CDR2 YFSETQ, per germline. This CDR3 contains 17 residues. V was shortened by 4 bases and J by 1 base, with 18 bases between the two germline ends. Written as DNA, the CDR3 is TGCGCCAGCAGCCCCATCGCTGCGGGAGTATCTGGAAACACCATATATTTT. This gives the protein CASSPIAAGVSGNTIYF.

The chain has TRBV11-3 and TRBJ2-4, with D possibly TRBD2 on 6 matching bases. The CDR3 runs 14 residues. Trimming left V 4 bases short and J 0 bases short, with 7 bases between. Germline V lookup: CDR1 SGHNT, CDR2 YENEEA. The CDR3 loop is CASSSGLAKNIQYF. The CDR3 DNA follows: TGTGCCAGCAGCTCGGGACTAGCCAAAAACATTCAGTACTTC.